Sequencing of this TCR beta chain was carried out in a study of cytomegalovirus exposure and HLA in healthy donors. The study's findings and limits: A later analysis showed HLA-associated TCR beta chains outstripping equally common others in clonal expansion.

This CDR3 comprises 14 residues. The germline V gene has CDR1 MNHNS and CDR2 SASEGT. V shed 0 bases, J shed 12 bases, and the junction held 7 bases outside the gene matches. Remarks on this clone: The antigen is not known.

PCR involved 60 Vbeta and 13 Jbeta primers. The assay was immunoSEQ multiplex PCR, and TCRdb's table has in-frame clones only and misses some. Of 150,000 to 200,000 clones in the sample, 75% to 90% were seen once. The receptor was isolated from a girl aged 10-17 years in good health and CMV-seropositive. Sequencing was performed on PBMCs. The genes are TRBV6-1 and TRBJ2-1; 8 bases match TRBD1. The CDR3, as DNA: TGTGCCAGCAGTGAAGCGGGTCGGACAGGGCGGCAGTTCTTC. Protein: CASSEAGRTGRQFF.